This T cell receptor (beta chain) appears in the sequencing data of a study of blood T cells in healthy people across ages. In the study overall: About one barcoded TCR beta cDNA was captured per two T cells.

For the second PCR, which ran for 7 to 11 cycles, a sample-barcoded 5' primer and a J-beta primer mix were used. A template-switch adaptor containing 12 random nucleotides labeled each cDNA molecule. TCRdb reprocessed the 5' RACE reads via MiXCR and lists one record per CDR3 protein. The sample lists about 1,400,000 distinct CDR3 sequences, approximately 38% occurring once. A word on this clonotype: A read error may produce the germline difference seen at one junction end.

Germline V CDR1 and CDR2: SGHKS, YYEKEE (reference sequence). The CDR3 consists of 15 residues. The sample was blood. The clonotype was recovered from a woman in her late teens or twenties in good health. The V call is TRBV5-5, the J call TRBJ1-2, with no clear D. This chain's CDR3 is CASSLDRGYPNGHTF. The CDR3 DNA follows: TGTGCCAGCAGCTTGGATCGGGGTTACCCTAATGGCCACACCTTC.